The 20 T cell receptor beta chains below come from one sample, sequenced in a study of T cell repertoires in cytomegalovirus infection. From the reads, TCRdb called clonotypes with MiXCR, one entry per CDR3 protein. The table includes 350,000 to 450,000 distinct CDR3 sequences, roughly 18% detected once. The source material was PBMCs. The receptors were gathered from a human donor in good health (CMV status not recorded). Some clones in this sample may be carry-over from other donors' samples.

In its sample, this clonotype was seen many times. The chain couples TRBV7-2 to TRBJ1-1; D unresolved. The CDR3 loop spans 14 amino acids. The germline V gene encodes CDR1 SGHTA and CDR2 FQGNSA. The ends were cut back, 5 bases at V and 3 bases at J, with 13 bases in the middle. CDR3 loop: CASSPSMIDTEAFF. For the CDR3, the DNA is TGTGCCAGCAGCCCATCGATGATAGACACTGAAGCTTTCTTT.

Here the CDR3 reads CASSDAGGSGSGANVLTF. The CDR3 DNA is TGTGCCAGCAGTGACGCGGGGGGATCCGGCTCTGGGGCCAACGTCCTGACTTTC. The chain carries TRBV6-1 and TRBJ2-6, with 8 bases matching TRBD2. V gave up 3 bases and J gave up 0 bases; unmatched junction bases: 7. The CDR3 loop spans 18 amino acids. Germline V gene data show CDR1 as MNHNS and CDR2 as SASEGT.

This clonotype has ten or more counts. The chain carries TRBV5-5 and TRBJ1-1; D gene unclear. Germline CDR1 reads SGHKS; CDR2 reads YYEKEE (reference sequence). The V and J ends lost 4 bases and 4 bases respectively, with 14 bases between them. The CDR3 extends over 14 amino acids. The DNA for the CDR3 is TGTGCCAGCAGCCCCCCGGTCGCAGTCACTGAAGCTTTCTTT. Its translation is CASSPPVAVTEAFF.

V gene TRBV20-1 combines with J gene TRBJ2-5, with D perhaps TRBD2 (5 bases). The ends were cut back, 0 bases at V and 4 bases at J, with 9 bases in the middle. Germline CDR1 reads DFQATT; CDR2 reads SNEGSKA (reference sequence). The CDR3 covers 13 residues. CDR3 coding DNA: TGCAGTGCTAGAGATGGGAGCGTAGAGACCCAGTACTTC. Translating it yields CSARDGSVETQYF.

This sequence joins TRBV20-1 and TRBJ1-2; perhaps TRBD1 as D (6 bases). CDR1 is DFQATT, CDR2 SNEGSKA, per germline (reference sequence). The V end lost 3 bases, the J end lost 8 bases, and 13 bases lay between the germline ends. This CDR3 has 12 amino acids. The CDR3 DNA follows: TGCAGTGCTAGTCGGGGGGCGGACGGCTACACCTTC. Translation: CSASRGADGYTF.

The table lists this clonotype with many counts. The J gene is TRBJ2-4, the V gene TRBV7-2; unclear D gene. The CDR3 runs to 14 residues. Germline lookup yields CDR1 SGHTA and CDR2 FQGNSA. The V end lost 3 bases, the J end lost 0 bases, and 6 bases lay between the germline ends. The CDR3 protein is CASSFRVAKNIQYF. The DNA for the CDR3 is TGTGCCAGCAGCTTCAGAGTAGCCAAAAACATTCAGTACTTC. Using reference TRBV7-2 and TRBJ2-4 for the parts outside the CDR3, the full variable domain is GAGVSQSPSNKVTEKGKDVELRCDPISGHTALYWYRQSLGQGLEFLIYFQGNSAPDKSGLPSDRFSAERTGGSVSTLTIQRTQQEDSAVYLCASSFRVAKNIQYFGAGTRLSVL.

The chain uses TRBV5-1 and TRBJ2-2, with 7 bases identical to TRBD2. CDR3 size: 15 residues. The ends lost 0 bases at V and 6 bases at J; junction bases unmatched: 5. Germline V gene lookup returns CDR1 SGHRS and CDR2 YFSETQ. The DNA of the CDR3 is TGCGCCAGCAGCTTGGTTGCGGGAGCGGCCGGGGAGCTGTTTTTT. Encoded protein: CASSLVAGAAGELFF.

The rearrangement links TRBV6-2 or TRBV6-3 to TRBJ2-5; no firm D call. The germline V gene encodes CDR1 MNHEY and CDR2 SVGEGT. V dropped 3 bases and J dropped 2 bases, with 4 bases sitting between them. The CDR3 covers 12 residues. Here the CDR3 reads CASSYKQETQYF. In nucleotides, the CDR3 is TGTGCCAGCAGTTATAAACAAGAGACCCAGTACTTC.

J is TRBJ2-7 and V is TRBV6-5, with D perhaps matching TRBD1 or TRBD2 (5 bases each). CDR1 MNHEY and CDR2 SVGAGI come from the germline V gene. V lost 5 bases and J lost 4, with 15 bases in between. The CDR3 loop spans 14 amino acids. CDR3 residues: CASSMAGSVYEQYV. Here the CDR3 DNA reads TGTGCCAGCAGTATGGCAGGGAGCGTTTACGAGCAGTACGTC.

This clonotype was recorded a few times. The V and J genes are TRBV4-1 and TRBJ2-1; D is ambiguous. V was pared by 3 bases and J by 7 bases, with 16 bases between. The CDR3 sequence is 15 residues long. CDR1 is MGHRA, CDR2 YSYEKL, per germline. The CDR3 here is CASSQFAPEGNEQFF. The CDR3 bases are TGCGCCAGCAGCCAGTTTGCCCCAGAAGGGAATGAGCAGTTCTTC.

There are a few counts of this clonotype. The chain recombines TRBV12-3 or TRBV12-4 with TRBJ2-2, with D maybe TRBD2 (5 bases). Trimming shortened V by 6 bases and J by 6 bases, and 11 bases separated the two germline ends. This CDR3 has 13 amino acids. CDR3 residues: CASSRSSAGELFF. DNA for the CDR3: TGTGCCAGCAGCCGGAGTAGCGCCGGGGAGCTGTTTTTT.

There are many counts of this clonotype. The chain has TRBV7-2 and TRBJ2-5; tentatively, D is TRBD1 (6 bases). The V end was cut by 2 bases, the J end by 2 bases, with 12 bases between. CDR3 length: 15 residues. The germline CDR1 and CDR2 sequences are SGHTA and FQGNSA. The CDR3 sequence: CASSLNRVGQETQYF. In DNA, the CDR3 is TGTGCCAGCAGCTTAAACAGGGTGGGACAAGAGACCCAGTACTTC.

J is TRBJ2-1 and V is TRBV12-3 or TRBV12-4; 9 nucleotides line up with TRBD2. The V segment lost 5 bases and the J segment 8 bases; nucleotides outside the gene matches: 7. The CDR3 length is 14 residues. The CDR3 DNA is TGTGCCAGCAGTATGCGGGGGGGTAACTATGAGCAGTTCTTC. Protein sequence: CASSMRGGNYEQFF.

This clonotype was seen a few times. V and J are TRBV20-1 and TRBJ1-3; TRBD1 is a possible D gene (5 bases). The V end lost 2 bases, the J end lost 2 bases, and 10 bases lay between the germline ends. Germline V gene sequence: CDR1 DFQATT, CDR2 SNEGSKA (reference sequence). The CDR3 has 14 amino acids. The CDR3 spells CSARRGGTGNTIYF. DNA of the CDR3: TGCAGTGCTAGAAGGGGCGGGACTGGAAACACCATATATTTT.

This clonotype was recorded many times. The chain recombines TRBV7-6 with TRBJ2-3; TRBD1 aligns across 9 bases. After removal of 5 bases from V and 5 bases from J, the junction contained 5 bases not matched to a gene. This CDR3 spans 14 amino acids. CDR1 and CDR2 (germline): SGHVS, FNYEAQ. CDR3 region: CASSAGTGKDTQYF. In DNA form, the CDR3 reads TGTGCCAGCAGCGCCGGGACAGGGAAAGATACGCAGTATTTT. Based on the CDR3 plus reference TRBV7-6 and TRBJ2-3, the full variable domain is GAGVSQSPRYKVTKRGQDVALRCDPISGHVSLYWYRQALGQGPEFLTYFNYEAQQDKSGLPNDRFSAERPEGSISTLTIQRTEQRDSAMYRCASSAGTGKDTQYFGPGTRLTVL.

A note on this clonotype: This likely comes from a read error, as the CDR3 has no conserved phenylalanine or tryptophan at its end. The CDR3 DNA is TGTGCCAGCAGTCAACAGTGGACTTCACCCCTCCACTGT. Its protein is CASSQQWTSPLHC. V usage is TRBV12-3 or TRBV12-4 and J usage is TRBJ1-6; D unclear. Between the trimmed V and J ends, which lost 5 bases and 9 bases, there was a span of 11 bases. The CDR3 consists of 13 residues.

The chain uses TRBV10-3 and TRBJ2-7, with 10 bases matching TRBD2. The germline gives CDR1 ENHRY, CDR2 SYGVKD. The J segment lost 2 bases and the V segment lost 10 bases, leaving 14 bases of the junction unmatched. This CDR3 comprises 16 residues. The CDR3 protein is CATTRGGTSETYEQYF. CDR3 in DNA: TGTGCCACAACCCGGGGGGGGACTAGCGAGACCTACGAGCAGTACTTC.

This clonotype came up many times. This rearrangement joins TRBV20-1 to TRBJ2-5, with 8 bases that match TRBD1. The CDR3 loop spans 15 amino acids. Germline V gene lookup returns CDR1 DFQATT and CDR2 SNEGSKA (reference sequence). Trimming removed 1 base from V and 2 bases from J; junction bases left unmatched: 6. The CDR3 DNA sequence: TGCAGTGCTAGAGGCAAGGGACAGGATCAAGAGACCCAGTACTTC. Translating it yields CSARGKGQDQETQYF.

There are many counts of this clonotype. This CDR3 reads CASSLEGLDGEQFF. The CDR3 coding sequence is TGTGCCAGCAGCTTAGAGGGCCTAGACGGTGAGCAGTTCTTC. The chain uses TRBV7-2 and TRBJ2-1; D uncertain. The V end lost 1 base, the J end lost 9 bases, and 13 bases lay between the germline ends. This CDR3 spans 14 amino acids. Germline V lookup: CDR1 SGHTA, CDR2 FQGNSA.

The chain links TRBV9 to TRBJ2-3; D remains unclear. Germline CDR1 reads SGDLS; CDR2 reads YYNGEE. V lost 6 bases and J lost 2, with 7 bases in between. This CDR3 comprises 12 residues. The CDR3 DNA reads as TGTGCCAGCAATGAGCCCACAGATACGCAGTATTTT. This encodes CASNEPTDTQYF.